The 15 T cell receptor beta chains presented below share a single source sample, sequenced in a study of regulatory T cells in long-lasting Graves disease. Time point here: persistent/refractory GD, antithyroid drugs over 5 years with positive TRAb. PBMC RNA was the source of the TCR library. Both iRepertoire HTBI primers and Arm-PCR of CDR3 regions were used to build the TCR beta libraries. TCRdb independently ran MiXCR on the multiplex PCR reads; one entry per CDR3 protein. Found here are 400,000 to 450,000 distinct CDR3 sequences, about 20% of them singletons; the top ten hold around 26%. The starting material was peripheral blood mononuclear cells (PBMCs), obtained when the disease was refractory, from a patient treated with antithyroid drugs. The receptors shown here come from a female donor with Graves disease.

In this sample, this clonotype turned up a few times. CDR3 bases: TGTGCCAGCAGCCAAGCCTCACTTGGACTAGCGGGGCAGGCCTACGAGCAGTACTTC. Residues: CASSQASLGLAGQAYEQYF. The rearrangement links TRBV3-1 to TRBJ2-7, with 12 bases lining up with TRBD2. The CDR3 extends over 19 amino acids. CDR1 LGHDT and CDR2 YNNKEL come from the germline V gene (reference sequence). V shed 1 base, J shed 2 bases, and the junction held 12 bases outside the gene matches.

As to this clonotype: Possible read error: a much larger clone is one base away. The CDR3 reads CASSSRQGVFYERYF. The DNA for the CDR3 is TGTGCCAGCAGTTCTCGACAGGGGGTTTTCTACGAGCGGTACTTC. This rearrangement joins TRBV12-3 or TRBV12-4 to TRBJ2-7, with TRBD1 matching over 9 bases. The CDR3 length is 15 residues.

This clonotype was observed a few times. The rearrangement joins TRBV29-1 to TRBJ1-2, with D unresolved. Trimming stripped 4 bases from V and 0 bases from J, with 15 bases between. The germline gives CDR1 SQVTM, CDR2 ANQGSEA. The CDR3 has 15 amino acids. CDR3 in amino acids: CSVGPAIGTNYGYTF. CDR3 DNA: TGCAGCGTTGGTCCAGCGATAGGAACTAACTATGGCTACACCTTC.

This clonotype was observed a handful of times. The rearrangement joins TRBV14 to TRBJ1-6, with a weak D call TRBD1 (5 bases). CDR1 and CDR2 from the germline V gene are SGHDN and FVKESK. The CDR3 is made up of 14 amino acids. Trimming left V 5 bases short and J 5 bases short, with 10 bases between. The CDR3 is CASSTRGDNSPLHF. The CDR3 region has the DNA TGTGCCAGCAGCACCCGGGGGGATAATTCACCCCTCCACTTT.

This clonotype was detected only a few times. The rearrangement links TRBV12-3 or TRBV12-4 to TRBJ2-3; D may correspond to TRBD1 or TRBD2 (5 bases each). V lost 2 bases and J 2 bases, leaving 17 bases between the germline ends. CDR3 length: 17 residues. The chain's CDR3 is CASSLRGQLDTTDTQYF. DNA of the CDR3: TGTGCCAGCAGTTTACGGGGCCAACTAGATACCACAGATACGCAGTATTTT.

The chain has TRBV15 and TRBJ1-5; maybe TRBD1 (6 bases). The DNA end favors TRBJ2-3, so the J call may be wrong. Germline V gives CDR1 LNHNV, CDR2 YYDKDF (reference sequence). The CDR3 runs 19 residues. The CDR3 DNA is TGTGCCACCAGCAGTCTCGGACAGCCAGATAGGGATAGCAATCAGCCCCAGTATTTT. Its translation: CATSSLGQPDRDSNQPQYF.

This clonotype has a count of ten or more. The chain employs TRBV28 and TRBJ1-5; the D gene is possibly TRBD1 (6 bases). In germline, CDR1 is MDHEN, CDR2 SYDVKM. With 2 bases removed from V and 6 bases from J, the gap between germline ends came to 11 bases. CDR3 length equals 14 residues. In nucleotides, the CDR3 is TGTGCCAGCAGTTTAGCTCAGGGGCGTCAGCCCCAGCATTTT. Protein: CASSLAQGRQPQHF.

The J gene is TRBJ2-7, the V gene TRBV3-1, with 14 bases aligning to TRBD2. The germline V gene has CDR1 LGHDT and CDR2 YNNKEL (reference sequence). J gave up 4 bases and V 5 bases, and 10 bases lay outside the gene matches. The CDR3 extends over 17 amino acids. CDR3 loop: CASSYGLAGGIVYEQYF. The CDR3 region has the DNA TGTGCCAGCAGCTATGGACTAGCGGGAGGCATAGTTTACGAGCAGTACTTC.

This clonotype was found a few times. Compared with germline, one end of the junction differs, possibly owing to a read error. The chain's CDR3 is CASSEHDGLAGSEQYF. The CDR3 DNA reads as TGTGCCAGCAGTGAACATGACGGACTAGCGGGAAGCGAGCAGTACTTC. The gene calls are TRBV5-1 and TRBJ2-7; 12 nucleotides align to TRBD2. CDR1 and CDR2 (germline): SGHRS, YFSETQ. This CDR3 spans 16 amino acids. The full variable domain, in which reference TRBV5-1 and TRBJ2-7 provide the parts outside the CDR3, is KAGVTQTPRYLIKTRGQQVTLSCSPISGHRSVSWYQQTPGQGLQFLFEYFSETQRNKGNFPGRFSGRQFSNSRSEMNVSTLELGDSALYLCASSEHDGLAGSEQYFGPGTRLTVT.

A word on this clonotype: This sequence may be a read error, since a much larger clone differs from it by one base. The chain recombines TRBV12-3 or TRBV12-4 with TRBJ1-5, with D unclear. The CDR3 has 15 amino acids. CDR3 coding DNA: TGTTCCAGCAGTTTTAAGGAGAATAGCAATCAGCCCCAGCATTTT. This sequence encodes CSSSFKENSNQPQHF.

The sample holds many counts of this clonotype. V usage is TRBV12-3 or TRBV12-4 and J usage is TRBJ1-1; possible D gene TRBD1, 5 bases. This CDR3 has 16 amino acids. Trimming removed 4 bases from V and 0 bases from J, with 15 bases in between. CDR3 residues: CASSSNLRVLNTEAFF. DNA of the CDR3: TGTGCCAGCAGTTCAAATCTCAGGGTGTTGAACACTGAAGCTTTCTTT.

The chain couples TRBV5-1 to TRBJ2-6; D remains unclear. In germline, CDR1 is SGHRS, CDR2 YFSETQ. There are 16 residues in the CDR3. V lost 0 bases and J lost 0, with 7 bases in between. In DNA form, the CDR3 reads TGCGCCAGCAGCTTGGCCGGTTTCTCTGGGGCCAACGTCCTGACTTTC. This codes for CASSLAGFSGANVLTF.

This clonotype has at least ten counts. This chain connects TRBV19 to TRBJ1-5, with a weak D call TRBD1 (5 bases). In germline, CDR1 is LNHDA, CDR2 SQIVND (reference sequence). V dropped 5 bases and J dropped 4 bases, with 12 bases sitting between them. The CDR3 has 14 residues. For the CDR3, the DNA is TGTGCCAGTAGTTTTGCAGGGTTGAATCAGCCCCAGCATTTT. Encoded protein: CASSFAGLNQPQHF.

DNA for the CDR3: TGTGCCAGCATGTCGGTCGGTCTGACAACCTACAATGAGCAGTTCTTC. This gives the protein CASMSVGLTTYNEQFF. This chain links TRBV11-2 with TRBJ2-1, with unresolved D. Germline-derived CDR1 and CDR2 are SGHAT and FQNNGV. V dropped 7 bases and J dropped 2 bases, with 18 bases sitting between them. The CDR3 sequence is 16 residues long.

This clonotype was observed at least ten times. V usage is TRBV6-2 or TRBV6-3 and J usage is TRBJ1-5; maybe TRBD1 (6 bases). CDR1 and CDR2 (germline): MNHEY, SVGEGT. The CDR3 has 16 amino acids. With 0 bases removed from V and 2 bases from J, the gap between germline ends came to 11 bases. The CDR3 reads CASSYSGGPGNQPQHF. CDR3 DNA sequence: TGTGCCAGCAGTTACTCAGGGGGGCCTGGCAATCAGCCCCAGCATTTT.